This TCR beta chain derives from a study of blood T cell repertoires in COVID-19. About the study: COVID-19 samples, acute and convalescent, were from the United States, Italy and Spain. T cells, B-cell-depleted T cells, or PBMCs provided the cDNA or gDNA that served as material.

Seattle enrolled patients during active infection and tracked them longitudinally. In the original analysis: Amplification of reference gene primers provided the estimated nucleated cell counts. TCRdb's copy holds only in-frame clones and misses some; the assay was immunoSEQ multiplex PCR. V and J calls and clone size are those listed in that table; D and trimming were worked out from the DNA. Among some 190,000 clones listed, approximately 87% were seen once. The CDR3 is 13 residues long. The trim removed 10 bases at V and 6 bases at J, leaving 2 bases unmatched. Germline V gives CDR1 MNHEY, CDR2 SVGAGI.

V is TRBV6-5 and J is TRBJ2-2, with TRBD2 identical over 13 bases. The receptor was derived from a person between 65 and 79 years old with COVID-19, enrolled during active disease. Sequenced material: peripheral blood. CDR3 nucleotide sequence: TGTGCCACGGGACTAGCGGGGCCCGGGGAGCTGTTTTTT. It translates to CATGLAGPGELFF.